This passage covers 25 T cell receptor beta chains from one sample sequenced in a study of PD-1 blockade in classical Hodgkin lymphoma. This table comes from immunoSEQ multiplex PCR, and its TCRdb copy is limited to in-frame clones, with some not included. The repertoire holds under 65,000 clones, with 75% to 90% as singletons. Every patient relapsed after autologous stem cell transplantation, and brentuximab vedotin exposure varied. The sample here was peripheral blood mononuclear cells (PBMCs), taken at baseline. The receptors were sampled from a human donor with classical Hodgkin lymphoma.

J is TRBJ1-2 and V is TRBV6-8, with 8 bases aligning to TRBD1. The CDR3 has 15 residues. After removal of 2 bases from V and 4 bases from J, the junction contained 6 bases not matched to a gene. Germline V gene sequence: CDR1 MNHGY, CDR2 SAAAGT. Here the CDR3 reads CASSYTPGGFYGYTF. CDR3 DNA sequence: TGTGCCAGCAGTTACACTCCAGGGGGCTTCTATGGCTACACCTTC.

The CDR3 bases are TGTGCCTGGAGTGTAGCTGGGGCCGATGAAAAACTGTTTTTT. It encodes CAWSVAGADEKLFF. The J gene is TRBJ1-4, the V gene TRBV30; the D gene is possibly TRBD1 (5 bases). CDR3 length: 14 residues. V lost 0 bases, J lost 6 bases, and 11 bases lay in between. Germline lookup yields CDR1 GTSNPN and CDR2 SVGIG (reference sequence).

The CDR3 DNA reads TGTGCCAGCAGGACAGGGCCCTACGAGCAGTACTTC. This encodes CASRTGPYEQYF. This rearrangement joins TRBV25-1 to TRBJ2-7; 7 bases match TRBD1. With 6 bases clipped from V and 2 bases from J, the junction kept 1 base outside the gene matches. There are 12 residues in the CDR3. Per the germline V gene, CDR1 is MGHDK and CDR2 is SYGVNS.

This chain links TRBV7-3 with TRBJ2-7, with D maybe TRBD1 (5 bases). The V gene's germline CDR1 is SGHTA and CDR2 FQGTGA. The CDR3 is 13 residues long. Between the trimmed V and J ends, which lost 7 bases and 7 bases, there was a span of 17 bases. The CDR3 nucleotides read TGTGCCAGCACCCCATCGGCAGGGAAAGAGCAGTACTTC. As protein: CASTPSAGKEQYF.

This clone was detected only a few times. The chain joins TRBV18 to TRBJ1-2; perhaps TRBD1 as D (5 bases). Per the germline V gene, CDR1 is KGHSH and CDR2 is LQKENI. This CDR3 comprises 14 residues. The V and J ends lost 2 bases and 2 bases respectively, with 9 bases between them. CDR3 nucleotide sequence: TGTGCCAGCTCACCATGGTGGGGGAACTATGGCTACACCTTC. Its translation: CASSPWWGNYGYTF.

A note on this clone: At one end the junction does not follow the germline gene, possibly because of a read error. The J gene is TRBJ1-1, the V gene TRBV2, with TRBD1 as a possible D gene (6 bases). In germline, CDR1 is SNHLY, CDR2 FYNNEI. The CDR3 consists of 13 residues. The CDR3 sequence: CASREGGDGEAFF. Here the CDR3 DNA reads TGTGCCAGCAGGGAAGGGGGGGATGGAGAAGCTTTCTTT.

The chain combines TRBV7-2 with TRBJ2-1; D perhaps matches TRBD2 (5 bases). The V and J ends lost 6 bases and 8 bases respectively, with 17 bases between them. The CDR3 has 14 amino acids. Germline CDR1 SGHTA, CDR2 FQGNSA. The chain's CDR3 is CASSPTLASDEQFF. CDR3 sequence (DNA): TGTGCCAGCAGTCCAACTCTAGCATCAGATGAGCAGTTCTTC.

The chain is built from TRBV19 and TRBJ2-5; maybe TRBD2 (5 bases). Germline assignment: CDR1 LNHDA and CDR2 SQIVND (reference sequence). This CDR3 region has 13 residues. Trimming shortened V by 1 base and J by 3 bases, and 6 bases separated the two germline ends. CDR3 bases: TGTGCCAGTAGTATAGTGCGGGAAGAGACCCAGTACTTC. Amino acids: CASSIVREETQYF.

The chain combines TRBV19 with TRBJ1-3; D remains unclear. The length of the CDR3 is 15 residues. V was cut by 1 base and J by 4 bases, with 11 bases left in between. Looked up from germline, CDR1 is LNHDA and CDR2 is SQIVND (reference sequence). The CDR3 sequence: CASSIVAGGGNTIYF. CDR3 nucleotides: TGTGCCAGTAGTATAGTGGCCGGAGGAGGAAACACCATATATTTT.

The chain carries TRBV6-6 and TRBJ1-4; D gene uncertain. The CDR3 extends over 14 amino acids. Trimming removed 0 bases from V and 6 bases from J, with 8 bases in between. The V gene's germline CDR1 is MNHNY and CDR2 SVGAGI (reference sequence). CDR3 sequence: CASSYSLTDEKLFF. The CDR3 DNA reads TGTGCCAGCAGTTACTCGCTCACAGATGAAAAACTGTTTTTT.

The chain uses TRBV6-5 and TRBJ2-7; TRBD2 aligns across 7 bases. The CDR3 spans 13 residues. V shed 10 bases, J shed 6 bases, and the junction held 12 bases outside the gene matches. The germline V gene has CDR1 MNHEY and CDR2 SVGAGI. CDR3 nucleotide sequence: TGTGCCACCTCGGGGGGACGGGGCTCCGAGCAGTACTTC. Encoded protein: CATSGGRGSEQYF.

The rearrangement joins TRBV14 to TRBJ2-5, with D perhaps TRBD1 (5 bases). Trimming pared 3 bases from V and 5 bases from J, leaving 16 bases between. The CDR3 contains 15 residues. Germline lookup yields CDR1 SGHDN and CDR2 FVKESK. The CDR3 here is CASSHKGVFSETQYF. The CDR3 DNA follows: TGTGCCAGCAGCCACAAAGGGGTATTCAGTGAGACCCAGTACTTC.

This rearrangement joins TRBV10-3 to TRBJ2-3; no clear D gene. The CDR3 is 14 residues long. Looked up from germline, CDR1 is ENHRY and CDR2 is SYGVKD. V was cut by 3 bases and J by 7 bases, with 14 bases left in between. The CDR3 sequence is CAISDSQSAHTQYF. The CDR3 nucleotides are TGTGCCATCAGTGATTCCCAATCAGCGCATACGCAGTATTTT.

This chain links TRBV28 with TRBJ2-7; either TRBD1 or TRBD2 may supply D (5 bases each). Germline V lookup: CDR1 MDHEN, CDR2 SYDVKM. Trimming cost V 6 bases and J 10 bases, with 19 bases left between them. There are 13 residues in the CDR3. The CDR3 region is CASSLGTASHQYF. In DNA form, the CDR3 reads TGTGCCAGCAGCCTGGGGACCGCCTCACATCAGTACTTC.

DNA of the CDR3: TGTGCCAGTAGTGTGGGGGCTATACTGACTAATGAAAAACTGTTTTTT. As protein: CASSVGAILTNEKLFF. The genes are TRBV19 and TRBJ1-4; D perhaps matches TRBD1 (6 bases). Germline loops: CDR1 LNHDA, CDR2 SQIVND (reference sequence). The CDR3 length is 16 residues. V gave up 5 bases and J gave up 2 bases, with 15 bases separating them.

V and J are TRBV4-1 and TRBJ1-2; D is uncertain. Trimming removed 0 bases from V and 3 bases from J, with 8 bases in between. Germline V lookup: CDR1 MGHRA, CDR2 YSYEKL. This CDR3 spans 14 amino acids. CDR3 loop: CASSQDKGYYGYTF. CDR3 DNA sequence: TGCGCCAGCAGCCAAGATAAAGGGTACTATGGCTACACCTTC.

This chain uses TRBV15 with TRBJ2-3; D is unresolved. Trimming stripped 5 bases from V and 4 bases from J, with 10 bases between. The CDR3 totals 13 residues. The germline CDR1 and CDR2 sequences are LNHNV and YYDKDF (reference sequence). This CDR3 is CATSSSRSDTQYF. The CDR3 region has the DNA TGTGCCACCAGCTCTTCCCGTTCAGATACGCAGTATTTT.

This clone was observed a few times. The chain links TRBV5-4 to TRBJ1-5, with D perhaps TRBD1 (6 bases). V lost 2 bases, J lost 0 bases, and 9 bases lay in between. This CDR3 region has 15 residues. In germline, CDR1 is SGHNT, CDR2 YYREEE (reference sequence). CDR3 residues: CASSLGGNSNQPQHF. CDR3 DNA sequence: TGTGCCAGCAGCTTAGGGGGGAATAGCAATCAGCCCCAGCATTTT.

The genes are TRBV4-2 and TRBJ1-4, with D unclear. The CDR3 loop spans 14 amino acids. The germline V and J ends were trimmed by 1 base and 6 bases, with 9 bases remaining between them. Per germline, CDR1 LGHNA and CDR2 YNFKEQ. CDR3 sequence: CASSQVWGYEKLFF. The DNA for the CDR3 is TGTGCCAGCAGCCAAGTTTGGGGATATGAAAAACTGTTTTTT.

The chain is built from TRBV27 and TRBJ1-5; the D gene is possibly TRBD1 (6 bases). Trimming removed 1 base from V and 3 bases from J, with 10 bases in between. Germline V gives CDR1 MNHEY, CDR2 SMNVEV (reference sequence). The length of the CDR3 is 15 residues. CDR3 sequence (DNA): TGTGCCAGCAGTTTATGGGGGGCGGACAATCAGCCCCAGCATTTT. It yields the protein CASSLWGADNQPQHF.

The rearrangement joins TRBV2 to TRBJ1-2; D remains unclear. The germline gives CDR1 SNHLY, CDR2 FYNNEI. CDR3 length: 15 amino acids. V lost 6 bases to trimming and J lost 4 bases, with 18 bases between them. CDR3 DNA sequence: TGTGCCAGCAGAGGTACCCTTGGATTTAGCTATGGCTACACCTTC. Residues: CASRGTLGFSYGYTF.

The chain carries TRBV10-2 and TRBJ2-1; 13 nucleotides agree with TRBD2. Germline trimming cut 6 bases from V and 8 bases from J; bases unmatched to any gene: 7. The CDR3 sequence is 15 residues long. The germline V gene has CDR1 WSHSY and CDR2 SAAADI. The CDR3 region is CASSDGTSGAYEQFF. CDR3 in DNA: TGCGCCAGCAGCGACGGGACTAGCGGGGCCTATGAGCAGTTCTTC.

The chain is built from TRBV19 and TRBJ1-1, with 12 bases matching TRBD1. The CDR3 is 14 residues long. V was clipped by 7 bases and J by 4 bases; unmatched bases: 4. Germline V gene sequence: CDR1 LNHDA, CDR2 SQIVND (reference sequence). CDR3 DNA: TGTGCCAGTAAACGGGACAGGGGGCTCACTGAAGCTTTCTTT. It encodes CASKRDRGLTEAFF.

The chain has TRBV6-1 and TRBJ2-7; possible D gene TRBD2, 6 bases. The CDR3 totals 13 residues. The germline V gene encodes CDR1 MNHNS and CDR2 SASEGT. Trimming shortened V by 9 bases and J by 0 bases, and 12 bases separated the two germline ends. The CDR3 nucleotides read TGTGCCAGTGGGACTTTGGGCTCCTACGAGCAGTACTTC. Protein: CASGTLGSYEQYF.

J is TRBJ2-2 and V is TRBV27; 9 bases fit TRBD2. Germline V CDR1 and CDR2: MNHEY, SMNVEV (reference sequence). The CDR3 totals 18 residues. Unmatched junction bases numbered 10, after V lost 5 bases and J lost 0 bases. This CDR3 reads CASSEWISGGSNTGELFF. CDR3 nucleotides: TGTGCCAGCAGTGAATGGATTAGCGGGGGATCGAACACCGGGGAGCTGTTTTTT.